In its sample, the clone carrying this T cell receptor beta chain was seen a few times. What it binds is not known. This entry is derived from a study of cytomegalovirus exposure and HLA in healthy donors. Study results and limitations: Apparent HLA restriction characterized most CMV-associated TCR beta chains in a later analysis. Cytomegalovirus association was listed for 164 TCR beta chains.

The CDR3 is 16 residues long. With V trimmed by 1 base and J by 10 bases, 8 bases remained unmatched. Germline lookup yields CDR1 MNHNS and CDR2 SASEGT. Healthy donors of bone marrow made up the group. PCR was performed using 60 Vbeta and 13 Jbeta primers. TCRdb keeps only in-frame clones here, not all; method: immunoSEQ multiplex PCR. The sample holds roughly 190,000 clones; 80% to 90% are singletons and the top ten take 1.3%. The chain recombines TRBV6-1 with TRBJ2-1; 12 bases line up with TRBD2. Sequenced material: PBMCs. This receptor was obtained from a man aged 25-45 years in good health and CMV-seronegative. The CDR3 sequence: CASSEEGTSGFWEQFF. The CDR3 DNA sequence: TGTGCCAGCAGTGAAGAGGGGACTAGCGGGTTCTGGGAGCAGTTCTTC.